These 14 T cell receptor beta chains share one sample of origin, sequenced in a study of cytotoxic CD8 clonotypes in ibrutinib-treated CLL. The repertoire was sequenced with immunoSEQ multiplex PCR; TCRdb's copy has only in-frame clones and lacks some. Seen here are 150,000 to 200,000 clones, roughly 84% observed once, and the top ten hold 3% to 3.5%. Sequencing used PBMCs, obtained at disease progression, from a patient treated with ibrutinib. The receptors stem from a human donor with chronic lymphocytic leukemia.

The chain joins TRBV25-1 to TRBJ2-5; TRBD2 might be the D (6 bases). The CDR3 extends over 15 amino acids. CDR1 and CDR2 (germline): MGHDK, SYGVNS. V was clipped by 3 bases and J by 4 bases, with 15 bases between them. In nucleotides, the CDR3 is TGTGCCAGCAGTGAGTTGCGGGACGTTATAGAGACCCAGTACTTC. Its translation: CASSELRDVIETQYF.

The chain combines TRBV15 with TRBJ2-3, with D uncertain. The CDR3 contains 14 residues. V dropped 1 base and J dropped 0 bases, with 5 bases sitting between them. Per the germline V gene, CDR1 is LNHNV and CDR2 is YYDKDF (reference sequence). CDR3 region: CATSRGSSTDTQYF. The CDR3 bases are TGTGCCACCAGCAGAGGGAGTAGCACAGATACGCAGTATTTT.

The DNA of the CDR3 is TGCGCCAGCAGCTTGCAGGGCGACTCTGGGGCCAACGTCCTGACTTTC. It codes for CASSLQGDSGANVLTF. The chain uses TRBV5-1 and TRBJ2-6; D is possibly TRBD1 (5 bases). Trimming shortened V by 1 base and J by 0 bases, and 8 bases separated the two germline ends. This CDR3 region has 16 residues. Germline loops: CDR1 SGHRS, CDR2 YFSETQ.

This rearrangement joins TRBV2 to TRBJ2-2, with D perhaps TRBD1 (6 bases). The CDR3 runs 15 residues. The germline V gene has CDR1 SNHLY and CDR2 FYNNEI. V was trimmed by 7 bases and J by 0 bases, leaving 12 bases between them. The CDR3 nucleotides are TGTGCCAGCAAGCTCAGGACAGCGAACACCGGGGAGCTGTTTTTT. Translating it yields CASKLRTANTGELFF.

V usage is TRBV5-6 and J usage is TRBJ2-7; D gene uncertain. V lost 0 bases and J 5 bases, leaving 6 bases between the germline ends. The CDR3 is 12 amino acids. Germline CDR1 reads SGHDT; CDR2 reads YYEEEE. The CDR3 sequence: CASSLADDEQYF. The CDR3 DNA follows: TGTGCCAGCAGCTTGGCGGACGACGAGCAGTACTTC.

The chain links TRBV7-3 to TRBJ2-2; D is ambiguous. This CDR3 has 14 residues. Trimming stripped 3 bases from V and 1 base from J, with 6 bases between. The germline V gene has CDR1 SGHTA and CDR2 FQGTGA. The CDR3 is CASSFVGNTGELFF. As DNA, the CDR3 is TGTGCCAGCAGCTTCGTCGGGAACACCGGGGAGCTGTTTTTT.

The chain employs TRBV6-6 and TRBJ1-2; possible D gene TRBD1, 6 bases. The CDR3 consists of 13 residues. The V end lost 6 bases, the J end lost 6 bases, and 14 bases lay between the germline ends. Per the germline V gene, CDR1 is MNHNY and CDR2 is SVGAGI (reference sequence). CDR3 sequence: CASSPRGGHGYTF. Written as DNA, the CDR3 is TGTGCCAGCAGCCCCAGGGGTGGACATGGCTACACCTTC.

V and J are TRBV5-1 and TRBJ2-2; D is unclear. V was cut by 4 bases and J by 4 bases, with 8 bases left in between. The CDR3 spans 13 residues. Germline V gives CDR1 SGHRS, CDR2 YFSETQ. The CDR3 sequence is CASSNRTTGELFF. The DNA for the CDR3 is TGCGCCAGCAGCAACCGGACCACCGGGGAGCTGTTTTTT.

This rearrangement joins TRBV29-1 to TRBJ2-7, with 12 bases identical to TRBD2. The trim removed 5 bases at V and 5 bases at J, leaving 4 bases unmatched. The CDR3 runs 13 residues. The germline CDR1 and CDR2 sequences are SQVTM and ANQGSEA. As DNA, the CDR3 is TGCAGCGTTAGACTAGCGGGAGATAACGAGCAGTACTTC. This gives the protein CSVRLAGDNEQYF.

This clone was observed a single time. The chain's CDR3 is CASSENLALDLNYGYTF. The CDR3 bases are TGTGCCAGCAGTGAAAACTTGGCGTTGGATCTTAACTATGGCTACACCTTC. This sequence joins TRBV6-1 and TRBJ1-2; no reliable D call. V shed 2 bases and J shed 1 base, with 17 bases lying between them. This CDR3 is 17 amino acids long. From germline, CDR1 is MNHNS and CDR2 SASEGT.

In DNA, the CDR3 is TGTGCCAGCAGCCCCTATGGGTCTGTGGGCACGCGAGACGAGCAGTACTTC. Its translation: CASSPYGSVGTRDEQYF. This chain connects TRBV9 to TRBJ2-7; the D is unclear. CDR3 size: 17 residues. Deletions cut 4 bases from V and 5 bases from J, with 25 bases between. Per germline, CDR1 SGDLS and CDR2 YYNGEE.

This sequence joins TRBV6-5 and TRBJ1-2; no reliable D call. In germline, CDR1 is MNHEY, CDR2 SVGAGI. Trimming cost V 0 bases and J 4 bases, with 9 bases left between them. This CDR3 has 14 residues. CDR3 loop: CASSYSTDRYGYTF. The CDR3 bases are TGTGCCAGCAGTTACTCTACAGATCGCTATGGCTACACCTTC.

The chain has TRBV7-9 and TRBJ1-4; D is perhaps TRBD1 (5 bases). Per the germline V gene, CDR1 is SEHNR and CDR2 is FQNEAQ (reference sequence). V dropped 4 bases and J dropped 8 bases, with 20 bases sitting between them. This CDR3 region has 16 residues. The CDR3 DNA reads TGTGCCAGCAGCTCCGGGACGGGTGGGATCTCGGAAAAACTGTTTTTT. Its protein is CASSSGTGGISEKLFF. Drawing the rest from reference TRBV7-9 and TRBJ1-4, the complete variable domain is DTGVSQNPRHKITKRGQNVTFRCDPISEHNRLYWYRQTLGQGPEFLTYFQNEAQLEKSRLLSDRFSAERPKGSFSTLEIQRTEQGDSAMYLCASSSGTGGISEKLFFGSGTQLSVL.

This clone is a singleton in its sample. The chain joins TRBV10-3 to TRBJ2-1; D is possibly TRBD1 (6 bases). CDR3 size: 17 residues. From germline, CDR1 is ENHRY and CDR2 SYGVKD. The V and J ends lost 6 bases and 0 bases respectively, with 18 bases between them. CDR3 nucleotide sequence: TGTGCCATCAGGTATGCCGACAGGAAAAGCTCCTACAATGAGCAGTTCTTC. It yields the protein CAIRYADRKSSYNEQFF.